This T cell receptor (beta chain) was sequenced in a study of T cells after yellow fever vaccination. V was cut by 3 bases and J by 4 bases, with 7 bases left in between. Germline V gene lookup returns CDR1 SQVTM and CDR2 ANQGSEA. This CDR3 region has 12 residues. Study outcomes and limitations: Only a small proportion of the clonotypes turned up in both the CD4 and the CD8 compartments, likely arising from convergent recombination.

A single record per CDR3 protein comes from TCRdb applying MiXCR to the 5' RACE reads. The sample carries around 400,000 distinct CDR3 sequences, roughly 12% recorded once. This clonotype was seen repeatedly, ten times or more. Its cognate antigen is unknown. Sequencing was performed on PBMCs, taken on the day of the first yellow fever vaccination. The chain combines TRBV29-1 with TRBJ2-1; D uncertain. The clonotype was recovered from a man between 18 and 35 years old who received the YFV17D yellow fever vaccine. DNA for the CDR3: TGCAGCGTTGACAGGCGGTACAATGAGCAGTTCTTC. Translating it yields CSVDRRYNEQFF.